This TCR beta chain was found in a study of cytotoxic CD8 clonotypes in ibrutinib-treated CLL. Around 2 micrograms of genomic DNA came from cryopreserved PBMCs for TCR beta libraries. CDR1 is SGDLS and CDR2 is YYNGEE in the germline V gene. CDR3 length: 20 amino acids. Trimming took 0 bases from V and 6 from J; bases not matched to a gene: 17. Depths of 1 in 200,000 to 1 in 1 million T cells were the sequencing target. Libraries were prepared by immunoSEQ multiplex PCR; TCRdb keeps only in-frame clonotypes and omits some of them. This sample yields tens of thousands of clones, of which roughly 70% are seen a single time; around 45% belongs to the top ten. Whole-study findings and limits: Clonality, elevated at ibrutinib response, dropped back toward baseline at progression. At baseline, clonality was higher than in age-matched healthy donors and correlated with CD8+ counts.

Worth noting for this clone: Its antigen is not identified.

The source is a human donor with chronic lymphocytic leukemia. Sample: PBMCs, taken after 12 months of ibrutinib treatment. This rearrangement joins TRBV9 to TRBJ2-2; the match to TRBD2 covers 10 bases. The CDR3 reads CASSVGPPLVAGGPPGELFF. The DNA for the CDR3 is TGTGCCAGCAGCGTAGGCCCTCCCTTGGTAGCGGGAGGCCCCCCCGGGGAGCTGTTTTTT.